This TCR beta chain emerged from a study of shared clonotypes between healthy human individuals. Clones were sequenced by immunoSEQ multiplex PCR, and TCRdb holds only the in-frame ones, with some missing. Among 550,000 to 600,000 clones listed, around 81% were seen once. Germline CDR1 is LNHNV and CDR2 is YYDKDF (reference sequence). V dropped 0 bases and J dropped 5; count of bases not matched to a gene: 18. This CDR3 has 20 amino acids. The sample comprised PBMCs. The chain couples TRBV15 to TRBJ1-5; TRBD1 matches at 8 bases. The clonotype originates from a woman in her 40s in good health. Some clones in this sample may be carry-over from other donors' samples. CDR3 nucleotides: TGTGCCACCAGCAGAGATTTCAGGGGGCGAGTTGGGGGTAAATATCAGCCCCAGCATTTT. Translation gives CATSRDFRGRVGGKYQPQHF.